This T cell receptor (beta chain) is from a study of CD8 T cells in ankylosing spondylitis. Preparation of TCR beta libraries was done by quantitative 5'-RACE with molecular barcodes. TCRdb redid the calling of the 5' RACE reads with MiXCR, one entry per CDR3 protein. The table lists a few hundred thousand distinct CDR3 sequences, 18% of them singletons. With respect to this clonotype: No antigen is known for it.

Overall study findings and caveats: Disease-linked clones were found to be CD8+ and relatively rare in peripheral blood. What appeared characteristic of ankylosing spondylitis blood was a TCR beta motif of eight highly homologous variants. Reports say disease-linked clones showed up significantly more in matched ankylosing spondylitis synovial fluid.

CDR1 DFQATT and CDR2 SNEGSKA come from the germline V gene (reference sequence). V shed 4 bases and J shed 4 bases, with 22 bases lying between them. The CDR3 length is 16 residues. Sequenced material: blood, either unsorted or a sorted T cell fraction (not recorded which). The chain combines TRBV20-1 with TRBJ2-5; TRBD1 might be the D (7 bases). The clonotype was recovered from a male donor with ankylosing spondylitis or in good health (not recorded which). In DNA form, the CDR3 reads TGCAGTGCTATTCTGGGGTCAGGGGGACTGTTAGAGACCCAGTACTTC. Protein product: CSAILGSGGLLETQYF.